A selection of T cell receptor beta chains follows, all from one sample in a study of Tregs in tolerant kidney transplant recipients. Assay: immunoSEQ multiplex PCR; the TCRdb copy retains only in-frame clones and omits some. This table holds about 240,000 clones, about 86% found once. Sequencing was carried out using CD4+ T cells from blood. These receptors were obtained from a human donor in good health. Both conserved end residues are part of each CDR3. D genes are given only for firm matches. Clone size is not always given. Where it is, it says once, few, many or a class for expanded clones.

CDR3nt,CDR3aa,abundance,v_gene,d_gene,j_gene
TGCGCCAGCAGTGAAAGCCTAGCGGGGGATGAGACCCAGTACTTC,CASSESLAGDETQYF,NA,TRBV10-1,TRBD2,TRBJ2-5
TGCGCCAGCAGGTGGTCAACCGGGGAGCTGTTTTTT,CASRWSTGELFF,once,TRBV5-1,NA,TRBJ2-2
TGTGCCAGCAGACACAGGTCTGGCTCTGGAAACACCATATATTTT,CASRHRSGSGNTIYF,few,TRBV6-5,NA,TRBJ1-3
TGCAGCGTCTCACAGGCGAACTATGGCTACACCTTC,CSVSQANYGYTF,NA,TRBV29-1,NA,TRBJ1-2
TGTGCCAGCAGCCCAGGACCGACCGCAACAGATACGCAGTATTTT,CASSPGPTATDTQYF,NA,TRBV5-4,NA,TRBJ2-3
TGTGCCAGCAGCTTATTTACAGGGGCTACGAACACTGAAGCTTTCTTT,CASSLFTGATNTEAFF,NA,TRBV11-2,TRBD1,TRBJ1-1
TGTGCCAGCAGGCGGGACCTAATCTACAATGAGCAGTTCTTC,CASRRDLIYNEQFF,NA,TRBV7-2,NA,TRBJ2-1
TGTGCCACGCACCTAGCGGGAGCAGCAGATACGCAGTATTTT,CATHLAGAADTQYF,NA,TRBV6-6,TRBD2,TRBJ2-3
TGTGCCAGCAGTACAGGGGGCAGAACTGAAGCTTTCTTT,CASSTGGRTEAFF,NA,TRBV2,TRBD1,TRBJ1-1
TGTGCCAGCAGTGAGGACAGGGGGGTCCACGAGCAGTACTTC,CASSEDRGVHEQYF,NA,TRBV25-1,TRBD1,TRBJ2-7
TGTGCCAGCAGCTTAGCGGGGATAGATCAGACCCAGTACTTC,CASSLAGIDQTQYF,NA,TRBV7-9,NA,TRBJ2-5
TGTGCCAGCAGCTTTTTAGTGTACGGGGAGCTGTTTTTT,CASSFLVYGELFF,NA,TRBV11-2,NA,TRBJ2-2
TGTGCCAGCAGTTTAGGAGGGGGCAGGAACTATGGCTACACCTTC,CASSLGGGRNYGYTF,NA,TRBV27,TRBD1,TRBJ1-2
TGTGCCAGCTCACCAGTGCAGGCTGAGCAGTTCTTC,CASSPVQAEQFF,NA,TRBV18,NA,TRBJ2-1
TGCAGCGCCCCGAAAGGGACGCGGAACACTGAAGCTTTCTTT,CSAPKGTRNTEAFF,NA,TRBV29-1,NA,TRBJ1-1
TGTGCCAGCAGCGCCCGACAGGGAGGGAATTCACCCCTCCACTTT,CASSARQGGNSPLHF,NA,TRBV7-8,TRBD1,TRBJ1-6
TGTGCCAGTGGACAGGGGGTATCTAACTATGGCTACACCTTC,CASGQGVSNYGYTF,NA,TRBV19,TRBD1,TRBJ1-2
TGCGCCAGCAGTCACCCTAGGGGCACCTATGGCTACACCTTC,CASSHPRGTYGYTF,few,TRBV23-1,NA,TRBJ1-2
TGTGCCAGTACTCCAGGGGGCCGCAATCAGCCCCAGCATTTT,CASTPGGRNQPQHF,few,TRBV19,TRBD1,TRBJ1-5
TGTGCCTGGAGAGCCAGGGGGAAAACCTACGAGCAGTACTTC,CAWRARGKTYEQYF,NA,TRBV30,TRBD1,TRBJ2-7
TGTGCCAGCAGTTCGGGCCTGAACCGCTACGAGCAGTACTTC,CASSSGLNRYEQYF,few,TRBV2,NA,TRBJ2-7
TGCGCCAGCAGCTTTCGGGCAACTAATGAAAAACTGTTTTTT,CASSFRATNEKLFF,NA,TRBV5-1,NA,TRBJ1-4
TGCGCCAGCAGTGTGGGGCAGCATGCGGTCACAGATACGCAGTATTTT,CASSVGQHAVTDTQYF,NA,TRBV5-1,NA,TRBJ2-3
TGTGCCAGCAGCTTAGTTGGCGGTGAGGGTGAAAAACTGTTTTTT,CASSLVGGEGEKLFF,NA,TRBV11-2,NA,TRBJ1-4
TGTGCTAGTGGGGAGAGTCCCCCCAGGGGGTATGGGGAAAAACTGTTTTTT,CASGESPPRGYGEKLFF,NA,TRBV12-5,TRBD1,TRBJ1-4
TGTGCCAGCAGTACCCGACATCAGGGCACAGATACGCAGTATTTT,CASSTRHQGTDTQYF,NA,TRBV6-5,NA,TRBJ2-3
TGTGCCAGCAGCCCCCCAAACTCCTACGAGCAGTACTTC,CASSPPNSYEQYF,few,TRBV7-3,NA,TRBJ2-7
TGTGCCAGCAGCTTGGGCAGATATAATGAAAAACTGTTTTTT,CASSLGRYNEKLFF,NA,TRBV5-7,NA,TRBJ1-4
TGCGCCAGCAGCTCGGACAGACTGTTTTTT,CASSSDRLFF,few,TRBV10-1,NA,TRBJ1-4
TGTGCCAGTAGTTACTATGGCTACACCTTC,CASSYYGYTF,NA,TRBV19,NA,TRBJ1-2
TGTGCCAGCAGGCGGGACAGGGAGAGCTCCTACGAGCAGTACTTC,CASRRDRESSYEQYF,NA,TRBV6-6,TRBD1,TRBJ2-7
TGTGCCAGCTCACTACAACGGGACAGGAAAAACTATGGCTACACCTTC,CASSLQRDRKNYGYTF,NA,TRBV18,TRBD1,TRBJ1-2
TGTGCCAGCTCCCCGCCACGGGGACCCATGAACACTGAAGCTTTCTTT,CASSPPRGPMNTEAFF,NA,TRBV18,NA,TRBJ1-1
TGTGCCAGCAGTTACGGTTCGCAGGGAGGCTACACCTTC,CASSYGSQGGYTF,once,TRBV6-6,NA,TRBJ1-2
TGTGCCAGCAGAACCGACAGGGGTTCCTACGAGCAGTACTTC,CASRTDRGSYEQYF,NA,TRBV6-1,TRBD1,TRBJ2-7
TGTGCCAGTACCGCGAGGACAGAACTGAACACTGAAGCTTTCTTT,CASTARTELNTEAFF,NA,TRBV19,NA,TRBJ1-1
TGTGCCAGCAGCCGAGCGGTAGCGGGAGCTTACAATGAGCAGTTCTTC,CASSRAVAGAYNEQFF,NA,TRBV7-9,TRBD2,TRBJ2-1
TGCAGCGTAAGACAGGGGGGGCTGTTCTTC,CSVRQGGLFF,NA,TRBV29-1,TRBD1,TRBJ2-1
TGTGCCAGCAGCCCTTGGACAACCGGAGCTGAAGCTTTCTTT,CASSPWTTGAEAFF,NA,TRBV11-3,NA,TRBJ1-1
TGTGCCAGCTCACCAAAAGAACTTGCGGGTGGCTACACCTTC,CASSPKELAGGYTF,NA,TRBV18,NA,TRBJ1-2
TGTGCCAGCAGTCGACAGGGGTGGGAGAATCAGCCCCAGCATTTT,CASSRQGWENQPQHF,NA,TRBV6-6,TRBD1,TRBJ1-5
TGTGCCAGCACCCTCCAGACAGTCGGGAACACTGAAGCTTTCTTT,CASTLQTVGNTEAFF,few,TRBV27,NA,TRBJ1-1
TGTGCCTGGAGTGGACGGCCGGGACAGGGAAATGAAAAACTGTTTTTT,CAWSGRPGQGNEKLFF,NA,TRBV30,TRBD1,TRBJ1-4
TGTGCCAGCGGGGGGGAGTTCTTC,CASGGEFF,few,TRBV2,TRBD2,TRBJ2-1
TGTGCCAGCAGCTTGGGATGGGGGGAGCAGCCCCAGCATTTT,CASSLGWGEQPQHF,NA,TRBV5-6,NA,TRBJ1-5
TGTGCCAGTAGTATATCTGGGGGTAACACTGAAGCTTTCTTT,CASSISGGNTEAFF,NA,TRBV19,NA,TRBJ1-1
TGTGCCAGCAGTGAACGGACAGCGTACCAAGAGACCCAGTACTTC,CASSERTAYQETQYF,NA,TRBV6-1,NA,TRBJ2-5
TGTGCCAGCAGTTACAAGTTTGGACAGCCCCAGCATTTT,CASSYKFGQPQHF,NA,TRBV6-5,NA,TRBJ1-5
TGTGCCAGCAGTGAAGCCCGGACCCATTACTACGAGCAGTACTTC,CASSEARTHYYEQYF,NA,TRBV6-1,NA,TRBJ2-7
TGCGCCAGCAGCCAAGAAGGGCCAGATACGCAGTATTTT,CASSQEGPDTQYF,NA,TRBV4-1,NA,TRBJ2-3
TGTGCCAGCAGCTTGGCGGGCCCCACTGAAGCTTTCTTT,CASSLAGPTEAFF,once,TRBV5-6,NA,TRBJ1-1
TGTGCCAGCTCACCCGACCTAAACACTGAAGCTTTCTTT,CASSPDLNTEAFF,NA,TRBV18,NA,TRBJ1-1
TGTGCCAGCAGCCGACTTTCTGGGACAGGGAGGGGGAACACTGAAGCTTTCTTT,CASSRLSGTGRGNTEAFF,NA,TRBV14,TRBD1,TRBJ1-1